This passage covers 11 T cell receptor beta chains from one sample sequenced in a study of shared clonotypes between healthy human individuals. Using immunoSEQ multiplex PCR, the repertoire was profiled, and TCRdb retains in-frame clones only, with some absent. The sample lists about 1.5 million clones, 95% to 99% occurring once. Sequencing input: naive CD4+ T cells sorted from blood. As to subset: CD45RA+ positively selected. The origin of the receptors is a man aged 25-45 years in good health.

This sequence joins TRBV7-6 and TRBJ2-7, with D hard to call. Germline loops: CDR1 SGHVS, CDR2 FNYEAQ. V lost 4 bases to trimming and J lost 7 bases, with 23 bases between them. This CDR3 is 16 amino acids long. The CDR3 bases are TGTGCCAGCAGCTACCCCCTGGCCGAAGTAATGGGGGAGCAGTACTTC. The encoded protein is CASSYPLAEVMGEQYF.

The V call is TRBV15, the J call TRBJ1-3, with 7 positions matching TRBD1. V trimming: 8 bases; J trimming: 4 bases; junction bases outside the gene matches: 11. Germline V CDR1 and CDR2: LNHNV, YYDKDF (reference sequence). This CDR3 contains 15 residues. Here the CDR3 reads CATGPRGRGGNTIYF. CDR3 in DNA: TGTGCCACCGGACCCAGGGGGAGAGGAGGAAACACCATATATTTT. The variable domain in full, completed from reference TRBV15 and TRBJ1-3, reads DAMVIQNPRYQVTQFGKPVTLSCSQTLNHNVMYWYQQKSSQAPKLLFHYYDKDFNNEADTPDNFQSRRPNTSFCFLDIRSPGLGDTAMYLCATGPRGRGGNTIYFGEGSWLTVV.

With regard to this clone: Other nucleotide sequences from this sample produce the same CDR3. The chain carries TRBV19 and TRBJ1-3, with D perhaps matching TRBD1 (5 bases). V dropped 8 bases and J dropped 2 bases, with 10 bases sitting between them. The CDR3 runs to 13 residues. Germline CDR1 LNHDA, CDR2 SQIVND (reference sequence). CDR3 in DNA: TGTGCCAGTCGTCAGGGTGCTGGAAACACCATATATTTT. It codes for CASRQGAGNTIYF.

This rearrangement joins TRBV15 to TRBJ2-1, with D perhaps being TRBD1 or TRBD2 (5 bases each). With 4 bases removed from V and 8 bases from J, the gap between germline ends came to 18 bases. CDR3 length equals 15 residues. CDR1 is LNHNV, CDR2 YYDKDF, per germline (reference sequence). The CDR3 sequence: CATSTGKRDGDEQFF. Here the CDR3 DNA reads TGTGCCACCAGCACAGGGAAGAGGGACGGGGATGAGCAGTTCTTC.

This clone was seen a single time. The J gene is TRBJ2-3, the V gene TRBV18, with 8 positions matching TRBD1. The CDR3 is 17 residues long. Germline V CDR1 and CDR2: KGHSH, LQKENI. Unmatched junction bases numbered 10, after V lost 3 bases and J lost 2 bases. The CDR3, as DNA: TGTGCCAGCTCACCGCTAACCGGGACAGGATACACAGATACGCAGTATTTT. As protein: CASSPLTGTGYTDTQYF.

The chain carries TRBV5-1 and TRBJ2-5; 10 bases agree with TRBD1. The germline V gene encodes CDR1 SGHRS and CDR2 YFSETQ. V gave up 4 bases and J gave up 5 bases; unmatched junction bases: 11. This CDR3 is built from 16 residues. In nucleotides, the CDR3 is TGCGCCAGCAGCCTCACCGGGACAGGGGTATTGGAGACCCAGTACTTC. Amino acids: CASSLTGTGVLETQYF.

V and J are TRBV23-1 and TRBJ2-5; the D gene could be TRBD1 or TRBD2 (5 bases each). TRBV23-1 is recorded as an ORF, its role being uncertain. V gave up 2 bases and J gave up 1 base, with 20 bases separating them. This CDR3 has 18 amino acids. In nucleotides, the CDR3 is TGCGCCAGCAGTCAAGATACAACCCGGGACCTCGGCCAAGAGACCCAGTACTTC. It yields the protein CASSQDTTRDLGQETQYF.

This chain links TRBV5-4 with TRBJ2-7; D not certain. Per germline, CDR1 SGHNT and CDR2 YYREEE (reference sequence). Trimming pared 2 bases from V and 3 bases from J, leaving 9 bases between. The CDR3 is 13 amino acids. The CDR3 DNA reads as TGTGCCAGCAGCTTAGCCCCACGCTACGAGCAGTACTTC. Encoded protein: CASSLAPRYEQYF.

The V gene is TRBV19, the J gene TRBJ1-4; D call uncertain. V was cut by 6 bases and J by 11 bases, with 19 bases left in between. Germline assignment: CDR1 LNHDA and CDR2 SQIVND (reference sequence). This CDR3 contains 14 residues. The CDR3 DNA reads as TGTGCCAGTAGCCAGACTAGCCTAACTGGGAAACTGTTTTTT. Protein: CASSQTSLTGKLFF.

The chain joins TRBV4-3 to TRBJ2-7, with TRBD1 identical over 9 bases. The germline V gene encodes CDR1 LGHNA and CDR2 YSLEER. The CDR3 runs to 15 residues. Unmatched junction bases numbered 6, after V lost 1 base and J lost 5 bases. The CDR3 nucleotides read TGCGCCAGCAGCCAAGGGGGGGACAGGGTGCACGAGCAGTACTTC. It specifies CASSQGGDRVHEQYF.

This chain joins TRBV9 and TRBJ1-3; 7 bases line up with TRBD1. This CDR3 is 17 amino acids long. Germline assignment: CDR1 SGDLS and CDR2 YYNGEE. The V and J ends lost 0 bases and 0 bases, in that order; junction bases with no gene match: 6. DNA of the CDR3: TGTGCCAGCAGCGTAGCCGGGGACAGCCTCTCTGGAAACACCATATATTTT. Translated, it gives CASSVAGDSLSGNTIYF.